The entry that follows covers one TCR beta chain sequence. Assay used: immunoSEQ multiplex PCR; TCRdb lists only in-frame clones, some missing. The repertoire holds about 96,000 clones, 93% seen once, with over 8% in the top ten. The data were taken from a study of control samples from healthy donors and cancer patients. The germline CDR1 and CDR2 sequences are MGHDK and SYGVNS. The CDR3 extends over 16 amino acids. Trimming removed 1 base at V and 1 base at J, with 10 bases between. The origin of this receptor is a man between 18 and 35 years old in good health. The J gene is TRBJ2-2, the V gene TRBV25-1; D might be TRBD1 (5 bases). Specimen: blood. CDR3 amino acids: CASSEFRVENTGELFF. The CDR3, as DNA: TGTGCCAGCAGTGAATTCAGGGTCGAGAACACCGGGGAGCTGTTTTTT.